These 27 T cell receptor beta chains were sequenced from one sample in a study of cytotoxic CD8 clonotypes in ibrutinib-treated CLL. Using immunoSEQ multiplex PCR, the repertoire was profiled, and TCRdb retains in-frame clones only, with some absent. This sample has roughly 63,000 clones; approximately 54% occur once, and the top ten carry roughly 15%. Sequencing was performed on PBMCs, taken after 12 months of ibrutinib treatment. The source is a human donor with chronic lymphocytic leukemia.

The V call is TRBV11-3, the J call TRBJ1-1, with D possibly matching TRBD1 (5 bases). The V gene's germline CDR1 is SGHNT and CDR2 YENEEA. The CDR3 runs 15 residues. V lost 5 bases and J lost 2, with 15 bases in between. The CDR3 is CASSRLARVNTEAFF. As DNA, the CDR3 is TGTGCCAGCAGCCGCTTAGCCAGGGTTAACACTGAAGCTTTCTTT.

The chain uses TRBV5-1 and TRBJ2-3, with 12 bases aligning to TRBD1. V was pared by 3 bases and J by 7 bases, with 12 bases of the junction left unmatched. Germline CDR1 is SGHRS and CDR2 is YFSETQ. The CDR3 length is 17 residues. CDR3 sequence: CASSSWVTGQGANTQYF. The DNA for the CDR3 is TGCGCCAGCAGCTCCTGGGTGACGGGACAGGGGGCAAATACGCAGTATTTT.

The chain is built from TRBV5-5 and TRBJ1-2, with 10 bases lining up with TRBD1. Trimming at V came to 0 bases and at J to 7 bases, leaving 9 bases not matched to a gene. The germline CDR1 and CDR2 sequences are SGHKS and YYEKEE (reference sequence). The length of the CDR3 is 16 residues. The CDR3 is CASSLDPVGTGVGYTF. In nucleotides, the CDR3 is TGTGCCAGCAGCTTGGACCCGGTTGGGACAGGGGTTGGCTACACCTTC. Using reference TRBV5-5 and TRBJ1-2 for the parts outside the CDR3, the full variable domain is DAGVTQSPTHLIKTRGQQVTLRCSPISGHKSVSWYQQVLGQGPQFIFQYYEKEERGRGNFPDRFSARQFPNYSSELNVNALLLGDSALYLCASSLDPVGTGVGYTFGSGTRLTVV.

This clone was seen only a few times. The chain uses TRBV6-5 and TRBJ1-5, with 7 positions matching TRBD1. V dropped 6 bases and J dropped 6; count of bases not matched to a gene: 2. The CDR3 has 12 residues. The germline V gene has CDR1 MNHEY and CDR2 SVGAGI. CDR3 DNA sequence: TGTGCCAGCAGGAACAGGGGTCAGCCCCAGCATTTT. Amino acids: CASRNRGQPQHF.

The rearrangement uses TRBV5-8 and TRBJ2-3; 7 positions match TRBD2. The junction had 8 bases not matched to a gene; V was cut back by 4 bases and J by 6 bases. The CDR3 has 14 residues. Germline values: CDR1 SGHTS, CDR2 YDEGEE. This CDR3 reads CASSPGQGGDTQYF. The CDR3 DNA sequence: TGTGCCAGCAGCCCGGGCCAGGGAGGGGATACGCAGTATTTT.

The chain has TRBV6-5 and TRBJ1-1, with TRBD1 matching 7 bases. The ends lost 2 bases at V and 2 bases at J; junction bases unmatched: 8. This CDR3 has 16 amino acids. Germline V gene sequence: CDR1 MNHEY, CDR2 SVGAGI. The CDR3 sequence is CASSYLGRGYNTEAFF. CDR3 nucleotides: TGTGCCAGCAGTTACCTGGGCAGGGGGTATAACACTGAAGCTTTCTTT.

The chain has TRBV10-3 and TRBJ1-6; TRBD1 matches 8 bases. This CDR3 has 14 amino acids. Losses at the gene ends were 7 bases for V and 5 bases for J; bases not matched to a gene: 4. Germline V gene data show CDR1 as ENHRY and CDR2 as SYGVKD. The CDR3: CAITRDRNNSPLHF. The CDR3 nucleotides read TGTGCCATCACCCGGGACAGGAATAATTCACCCCTCCACTTT.

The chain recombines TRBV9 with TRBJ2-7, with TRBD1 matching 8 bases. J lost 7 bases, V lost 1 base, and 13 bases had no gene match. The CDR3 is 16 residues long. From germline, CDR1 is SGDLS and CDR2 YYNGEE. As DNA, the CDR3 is TGTGCCAGCAGCGTACCTCGCCTGGACAGGGTGGGTGAGCAGTACGTC. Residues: CASSVPRLDRVGEQYV.

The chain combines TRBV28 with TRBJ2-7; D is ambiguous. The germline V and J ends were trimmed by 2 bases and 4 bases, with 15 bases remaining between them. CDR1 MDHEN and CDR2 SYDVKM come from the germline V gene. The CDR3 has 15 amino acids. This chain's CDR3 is CASSLEVIGIYEQYF. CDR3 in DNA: TGTGCCAGCAGTTTAGAAGTGATTGGGATTTACGAGCAGTACTTC.

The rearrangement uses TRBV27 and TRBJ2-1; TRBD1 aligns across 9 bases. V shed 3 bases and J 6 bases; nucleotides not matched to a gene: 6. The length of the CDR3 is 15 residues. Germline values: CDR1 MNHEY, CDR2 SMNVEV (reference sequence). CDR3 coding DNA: TGTGCCAGCAGTTTGGACAGGGGTAGCTCCAATGAGCAGTTCTTC. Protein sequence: CASSLDRGSSNEQFF.

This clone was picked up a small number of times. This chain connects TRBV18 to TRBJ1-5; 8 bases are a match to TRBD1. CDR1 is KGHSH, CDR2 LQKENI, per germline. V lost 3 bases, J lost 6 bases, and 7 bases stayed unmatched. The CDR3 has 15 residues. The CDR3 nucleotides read TGTGCCAGCTCACCTATGAGGACAGGGATTCAGCCCCAGCATTTT. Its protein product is CASSPMRTGIQPQHF.

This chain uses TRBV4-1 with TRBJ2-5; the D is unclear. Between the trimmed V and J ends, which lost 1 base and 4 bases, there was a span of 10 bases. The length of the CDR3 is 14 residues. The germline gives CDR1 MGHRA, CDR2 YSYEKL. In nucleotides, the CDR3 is TGCGCCAGCAGCCAAGGGGTGTGGGGAGAGACCCAGTACTTC. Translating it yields CASSQGVWGETQYF.

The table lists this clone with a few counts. As DNA, the CDR3 is TGTGCCTGGAGTGTACTGGGCAGCGAGCAGTACTTC. Residues: CAWSVLGSEQYF. J is TRBJ2-7 and V is TRBV30, with D hard to call. V lost 0 bases, J lost 6 bases, and 9 bases lay in between. Germline CDR1 is GTSNPN and CDR2 is SVGIG (reference sequence). The CDR3 loop spans 12 amino acids.

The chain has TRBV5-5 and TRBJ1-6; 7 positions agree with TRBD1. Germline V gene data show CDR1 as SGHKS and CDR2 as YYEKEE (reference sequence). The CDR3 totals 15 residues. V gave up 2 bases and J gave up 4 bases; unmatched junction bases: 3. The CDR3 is CASSFRGQYNSPLHF. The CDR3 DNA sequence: TGTGCCAGCAGCTTTCGGGGACAGTATAATTCACCCCTCCACTTT. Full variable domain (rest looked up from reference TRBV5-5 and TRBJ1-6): DAGVTQSPTHLIKTRGQQVTLRCSPISGHKSVSWYQQVLGQGPQFIFQYYEKEERGRGNFPDRFSARQFPNYSSELNVNALLLGDSALYLCASSFRGQYNSPLHFGNGTRLTVT.

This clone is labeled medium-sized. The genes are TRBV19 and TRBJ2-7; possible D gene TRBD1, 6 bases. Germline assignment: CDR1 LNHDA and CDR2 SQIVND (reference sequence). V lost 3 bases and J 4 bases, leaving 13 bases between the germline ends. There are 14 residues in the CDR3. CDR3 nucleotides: TGTGCCAGTAGTATCGGTAGGGGGTTTTACGAGCAGTACTTC. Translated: CASSIGRGFYEQYF.

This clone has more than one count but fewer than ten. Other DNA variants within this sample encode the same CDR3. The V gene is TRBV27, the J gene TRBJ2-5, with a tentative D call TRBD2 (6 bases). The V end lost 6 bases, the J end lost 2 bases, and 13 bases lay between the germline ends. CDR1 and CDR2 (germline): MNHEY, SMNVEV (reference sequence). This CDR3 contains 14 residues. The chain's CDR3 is CASSPTSRQETQYF. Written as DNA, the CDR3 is TGTGCCAGCAGCCCGACTAGTCGTCAAGAGACCCAGTACTTC.

The CDR3 bases are TGTGCCAGCAGTCCGTCCTGGACAGGGGTGGTAACTGAAGCTTTCTTT. Its protein is CASSPSWTGVVTEAFF. The J gene is TRBJ1-1, the V gene TRBV28; 9 nucleotides align to TRBD1. Germline assignment: CDR1 MDHEN and CDR2 SYDVKM. Unmatched junction bases numbered 12, after V lost 5 bases and J lost 5 bases. This CDR3 has 16 amino acids.

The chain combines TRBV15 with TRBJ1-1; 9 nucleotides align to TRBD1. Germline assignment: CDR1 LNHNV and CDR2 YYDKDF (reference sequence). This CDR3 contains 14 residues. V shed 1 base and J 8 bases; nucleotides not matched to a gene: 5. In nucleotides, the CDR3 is TGTGCCACCAGCAGAGGGGGACAGGGAGTAGAAGCTTTCTTT. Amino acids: CATSRGGQGVEAFF. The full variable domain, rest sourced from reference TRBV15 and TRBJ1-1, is DAMVIQNPRYQVTQFGKPVTLSCSQTLNHNVMYWYQQKSSQAPKLLFHYYDKDFNNEADTPDNFQSRRPNTSFCFLDIRSPGLGDTAMYLCATSRGGQGVEAFFGQGTRLTVV.

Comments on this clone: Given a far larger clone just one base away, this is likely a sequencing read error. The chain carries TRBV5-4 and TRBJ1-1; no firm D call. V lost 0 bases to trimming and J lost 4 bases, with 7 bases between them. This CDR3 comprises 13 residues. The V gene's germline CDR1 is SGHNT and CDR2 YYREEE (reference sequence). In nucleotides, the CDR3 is TGTGCCAGCAGCTTGGACAGAATCACTGAAGCTTTCTTT. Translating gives CASSLDRITEAFF.

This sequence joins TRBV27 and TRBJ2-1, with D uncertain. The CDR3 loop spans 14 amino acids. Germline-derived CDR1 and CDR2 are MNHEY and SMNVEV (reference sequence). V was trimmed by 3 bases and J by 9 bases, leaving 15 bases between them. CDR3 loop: CASSFLSDVREQFF. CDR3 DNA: TGTGCCAGCAGTTTTCTTTCGGACGTGCGTGAGCAGTTCTTC.

DNA for the CDR3: TGTGCCACCAGCAGGTGGCCGGGGAGAGATGAAAAACTGTTTTTT. Protein sequence: CATSRWPGRDEKLFF. The V gene is TRBV15, the J gene TRBJ1-4; D unclear. This CDR3 spans 15 amino acids. In germline, CDR1 is LNHNV, CDR2 YYDKDF (reference sequence). The ends were cut back, 3 bases at V and 6 bases at J, with 14 bases in the middle. Filled out from reference TRBV15 and TRBJ1-4, the complete variable domain reads DAMVIQNPRYQVTQFGKPVTLSCSQTLNHNVMYWYQQKSSQAPKLLFHYYDKDFNNEADTPDNFQSRRPNTSFCFLDIRSPGLGDTAMYLCATSRWPGRDEKLFFGSGTQLSVL.

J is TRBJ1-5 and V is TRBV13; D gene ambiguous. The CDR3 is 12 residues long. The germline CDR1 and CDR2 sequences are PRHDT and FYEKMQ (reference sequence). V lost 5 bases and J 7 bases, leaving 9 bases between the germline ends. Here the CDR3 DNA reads TGTGCCAGCAGCATTCATGGCCAGCCCCAGCATTTT. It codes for CASSIHGQPQHF. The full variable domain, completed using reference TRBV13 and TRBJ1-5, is AAGVIQSPRHLIKEKRETATLKCYPIPRHDTVYWYQQGPGQDPQFLISFYEKMQSDKGSIPDRFSAQQFSDYHSELNMSSLELGDSALYFCASSIHGQPQHFGDGTRLSIL.

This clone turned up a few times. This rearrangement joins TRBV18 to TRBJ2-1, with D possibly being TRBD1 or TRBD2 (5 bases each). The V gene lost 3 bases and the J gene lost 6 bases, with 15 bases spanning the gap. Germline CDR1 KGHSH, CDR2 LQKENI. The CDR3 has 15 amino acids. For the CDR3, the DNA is TGTGCCAGCTCACCGCGAGTGAGGGGTGGCAATGAGCAGTTCTTC. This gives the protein CASSPRVRGGNEQFF. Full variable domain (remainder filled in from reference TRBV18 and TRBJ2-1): NAGVMQNPRHLVRRRGQEARLRCSPMKGHSHVYWYRQLPEEGLKFMVYLQKENIIDESGMPKERFSAEFPKEGPSILRIQQVVRGDSAAYFCASSPRVRGGNEQFFGPGTRLTVL.

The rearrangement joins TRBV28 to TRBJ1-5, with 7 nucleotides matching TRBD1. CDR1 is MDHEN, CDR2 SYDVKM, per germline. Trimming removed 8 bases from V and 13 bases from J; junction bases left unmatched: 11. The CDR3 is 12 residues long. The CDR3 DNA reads TGTGCCAGCGGGATGGGACAGTTAAAACAGCATTTT. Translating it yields CASGMGQLKQHF.

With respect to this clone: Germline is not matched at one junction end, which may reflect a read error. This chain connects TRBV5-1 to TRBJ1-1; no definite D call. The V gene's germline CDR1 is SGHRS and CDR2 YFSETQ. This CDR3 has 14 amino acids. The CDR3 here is CASSLVWRNTEAFF. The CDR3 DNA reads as TGTGCCAGCAGCTTGGTCTGGAGGAACACTGAAGCTTTCTTT.

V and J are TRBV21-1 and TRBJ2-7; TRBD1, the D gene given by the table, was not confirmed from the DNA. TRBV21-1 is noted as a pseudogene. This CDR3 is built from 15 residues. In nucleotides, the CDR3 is TGTGCCAGCAGCAGGACAGCTACCCTTGTGTCGATGCTTTACGTC. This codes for CASSRTATLVSMLYV.

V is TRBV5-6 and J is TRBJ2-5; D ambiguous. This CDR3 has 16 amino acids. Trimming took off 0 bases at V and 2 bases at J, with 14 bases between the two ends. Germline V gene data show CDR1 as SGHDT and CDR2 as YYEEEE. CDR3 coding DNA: TGTGCCAGCAGCTTGGCGGGTGGGCCGCAACAAGAGACCCAGTACTTC. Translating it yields CASSLAGGPQQETQYF.